These T cell receptor beta chains were read from a single sample in a study of regulatory T cells in long-lasting Graves disease. A single record per CDR3 protein comes from TCRdb applying MiXCR to the multiplex PCR reads. The sample contains a few hundred thousand distinct CDR3 sequences, approximately 18% of which appear only once. The sample also formed part of further work on T cells in Graves' hyperthyroidism and ophthalmopathy.

Source: peripheral blood mononuclear cells (PBMCs), taken at new diagnosis, from a patient treated with antithyroid drugs. The receptors come from a woman aged 30 to 39 with Graves disease. The CDR3 runs from the conserved cysteine through the conserved F or W. A D gene is named only where the DNA matches it firmly. Not every row has a clone size; where given, it reads once, few, many or a size class.

V	length	size	D	J	CDR3	DNA
TRBV28	17	NA	TRBD2	TRBJ2-3	CASSWRSSGGSTDTQYF	TGTGCCAGCAGTTGGAGAAGTAGCGGGGGGAGCACAGATACGCAGTATTTT
TRBV5-1	13	many	NA	TRBJ1-1	CASSLDTETEAFF	TGCGCCAGCAGCTTGGACACAGAAACTGAAGCTTTCTTT
TRBV2	15	NA	TRBD1	TRBJ2-1	CASRRGGLGTHEQFF	TGTGCCAGCAGAAGAGGGGGCTTAGGGACCCATGAGCAGTTCTTC
TRBV3-1	14	many	NA	TRBJ2-5	CASTGPRAPETQYF	TGTGCCAGCACCGGCCCGCGGGCTCCAGAGACCCAGTACTTC
TRBV30	12	many	NA	TRBJ1-1	CAWDSGVTEAFF	TGTGCCTGGGACTCGGGTGTCACTGAAGCTTTCTTT
TRBV13	17	many	TRBD2	TRBJ2-1	CASSFLSGGGTGNEQFF	TGTGCCAGCAGCTTCCTCTCCGGGGGAGGGACGGGGAATGAGCAGTTCTTC
TRBV25-1	14	many	NA	TRBJ2-1	CASSESSEHNEQFF	TGTGCCAGCAGTGAATCCAGTGAGCACAATGAGCAGTTCTTC
TRBV28	17	NA	NA	TRBJ1-3	CASSPHLGSPSGNTIYF	TGTGCCAGCAGTCCCCATCTTGGGAGCCCCTCTGGAAACACCATATATTTT
TRBV19	15	many	NA	TRBJ1-1	CASSIGKNMNTEAFF	TGTGCCAGTAGTATAGGGAAGAACATGAACACTGAAGCTTTCTTT
TRBV4-1	18	NA	TRBD2	TRBJ2-2	CASSPWGLAASGTGELFF	TGCGCCAGCAGCCCCTGGGGACTAGCGGCGAGCGGAACCGGGGAGCTGTTTTTT
TRBV28	14	many	TRBD1	TRBJ2-7	CASAQTGVTYEQYF	TGTGCCAGCGCTCAAACAGGGGTAACCTACGAGCAGTACTTC
TRBV30	13	many	TRBD1	TRBJ1-2	CAWTSGTAYGYTF	TGTGCCTGGACATCCGGGACAGCCTATGGCTACACCTTC
TRBV18	12	NA	NA	TRBJ1-1	CASSRRGEEAFF	TGTGCCAGCTCACGACGGGGCGAGGAAGCTTTCTTT
TRBV12-3/TRBV12-4	15	many	TRBD2	TRBJ2-1	CASSFAAGGPGEQFF	TGTGCCAGCAGTTTCGCGGCGGGGGGGCCGGGTGAGCAGTTCTTC
TRBV28	16	once	TRBD2	TRBJ2-5	CASPPRLAGGAETQYF	TGTGCCAGTCCACCCCGACTAGCGGGGGGCGCGGAGACCCAGTACTTC